Below, 32 T cell receptor beta chains from the same sample are listed, as sequenced in a study of blood T cell repertoires in COVID-19. Clones were read by immunoSEQ multiplex PCR, and TCRdb kept only the in-frame ones, dropping some. The data show fewer than 200,000 clones, with about 88% seen just once and approximately 24% held by the top ten. The sequenced sample consisted of peripheral blood. The receptors stem from a man in his sixties with acute or convalescent COVID-19.

V and J are TRBV24-1 and TRBJ2-2; tentatively, D is TRBD1 (6 bases). The V and J ends lost 9 bases and 2 bases respectively, with 18 bases between them. The CDR3 is 16 amino acids. CDR1 is KGHDR, CDR2 SFDVKD, per germline. The CDR3 nucleotides read TGTGCCACCGCCACAGGGTCTGCGACTAACACCGGGGAGCTGTTTTTT. Residues: CATATGSATNTGELFF.

J is TRBJ1-1 and V is TRBV3-1 (or the pseudogene TRBV3-2), with 7 bases aligning to TRBD1. CDR3 size: 15 residues. Germline trimming cut 3 bases from V and 5 bases from J; bases unmatched to any gene: 9. Germline CDR1 reads LGHDT; CDR2 reads YNNKEL (reference sequence). The CDR3 protein is CASSQGRQGRTEAFF. Written as DNA, the CDR3 is TGTGCCAGCAGCCAGGGACGACAGGGCAGGACTGAAGCTTTCTTT.

The CDR3, as DNA: TGTGCCAGCAGCCTTCGGACTAGCGGCAACAATGAGCAGTTCTTC. This codes for CASSLRTSGNNEQFF. The V call is TRBV7-2, the J call TRBJ2-1; TRBD2 matches at 10 bases. Germline-derived CDR1 and CDR2 are SGHTA and FQGNSA. The CDR3 totals 15 residues. Unmatched junction bases numbered 6, after V lost 5 bases and J lost 5 bases.

V gene TRBV7-2 combines with J gene TRBJ1-1; D not certain. The length of the CDR3 is 11 residues. Trimming removed 4 bases at V and 10 bases at J, with 10 bases between. From germline, CDR1 is SGHTA and CDR2 FQGNSA. CDR3 residues: CASSYASIAFF. The CDR3 region has the DNA TGTGCCAGCAGCTACGCTTCTATAGCTTTCTTT. Filled out from reference TRBV7-2 and TRBJ1-1, the complete variable domain reads GAGVSQSPSNKVTEKGKDVELRCDPISGHTALYWYRQSLGQGLEFLIYFQGNSAPDKSGLPSDRFSAERTGGSVSTLTIQRTQQEDSAVYLCASSYASIAFFGQGTRLTVV.

This chain connects TRBV27 to TRBJ2-7, with 10 bases fitting TRBD2. There are 15 residues in the CDR3. V was pared by 6 bases and J by 5 bases, with 10 bases of the junction left unmatched. Germline loops: CDR1 MNHEY, CDR2 SMNVEV (reference sequence). The CDR3 protein is CASRAPTSGNHEQYF. The CDR3 nucleotides read TGTGCCAGCAGGGCCCCCACTAGCGGGAACCACGAGCAGTACTTC.

Ten or more counts support this clone. CDR3 bases: TGTGCCAGCAGCTTTATGGGGTCCGCAGCGGCCCAGCATTTT. Translated: CASSFMGSAAAQHF. V is TRBV5-6 and J is TRBJ1-5; D gene ambiguous. The CDR3 has 14 residues. Germline-derived CDR1 and CDR2 are SGHDT and YYEEEE. The V end lost 2 bases, the J end lost 11 bases, and 17 bases lay between the germline ends.

The rearrangement links TRBV3-1 (or the pseudogene TRBV3-2) to TRBJ2-3; 14 bases are shared with TRBD2. V trimming: 4 bases; J trimming: 5 bases; junction bases outside the gene matches: 5. Looked up from germline, CDR1 is LGHDT and CDR2 is YNNKEL (reference sequence). CDR3 length: 16 residues. The CDR3 loop is CASSPGLAGARDTQYF. In DNA, the CDR3 is TGTGCCAGCAGCCCGGGACTAGCGGGGGCTAGAGATACGCAGTATTTT.

The chain carries TRBV6-6 and TRBJ1-3; 9 bases match TRBD1. The trim removed 9 bases at V and 7 bases at J, leaving 13 bases unmatched. Germline V lookup: CDR1 MNHNY, CDR2 SVGAGI (reference sequence). The CDR3 consists of 15 residues. In DNA form, the CDR3 reads TGTGCCAGTGAGTTCCGGGGACAGGGAAGGAACACCATATATTTT. It translates to CASEFRGQGRNTIYF.

This chain links TRBV6-1 with TRBJ2-7, with 7 bases identical to TRBD2. After removal of 1 base from V and 3 bases from J, the junction contained 3 bases not matched to a gene. Germline loops: CDR1 MNHNS, CDR2 SASEGT. This CDR3 comprises 14 residues. This chain's CDR3 is CASSEGGGGYEQYF. CDR3 sequence (DNA): TGTGCCAGCAGTGAAGGGGGGGGAGGCTACGAGCAGTACTTC.

This chain joins TRBV6-5 and TRBJ1-1; D possibly corresponds to TRBD1 (5 bases). This CDR3 is built from 13 residues. V lost 7 bases, J lost 4 bases, and 13 bases lay in between. Per the germline V gene, CDR1 is MNHEY and CDR2 is SVGAGI. The CDR3 protein is CASTPGGGTEAFF. The DNA for the CDR3 is TGTGCCAGCACCCCCGGCGGGGGCACTGAAGCTTTCTTT.

The J gene is TRBJ1-1, the V gene TRBV6-5; no clear D. The CDR3 has 14 amino acids. The V end lost 6 bases, the J end lost 1 base, and 12 bases lay between the germline ends. Germline V gene lookup returns CDR1 MNHEY and CDR2 SVGAGI. CDR3 region: CASSVGRANTEAFF. CDR3 coding DNA: TGTGCCAGCAGCGTCGGGAGGGCGAACACTGAAGCTTTCTTT.

The CDR3 region is CASRTGGDEQFF. DNA of the CDR3: TGTGCCAGTAGGACAGGGGGTGATGAGCAGTTCTTC. The chain combines TRBV19 with TRBJ2-1; 9 nucleotides line up with TRBD1. Germline CDR1 reads LNHDA; CDR2 reads SQIVND (reference sequence). The CDR3 runs to 12 residues. J was trimmed by 8 bases and V by 6 bases; bases with no gene match: 2.

The DNA for the CDR3 is TGTGCCAGCAGCCAGGGACTAGCGGGGGGAGGTACAGATACGCAGTATTTT. Translation: CASSQGLAGGGTDTQYF. This chain uses TRBV11-2 with TRBJ2-3, with 15 bases lining up with TRBD2. This CDR3 has 17 residues. V was pared by 5 bases and J by 3 bases, with 6 bases of the junction left unmatched. The V gene's germline CDR1 is SGHAT and CDR2 FQNNGV.

This chain connects TRBV29-1 to TRBJ2-1; 8 nucleotides align to TRBD2. This CDR3 region has 13 residues. Looked up from germline, CDR1 is SQVTM and CDR2 is ANQGSEA. Trimming removed 5 bases from V and 9 bases from J; junction bases left unmatched: 9. CDR3 coding DNA: TGCAGCGTTCCCAGCGGGGGTCTGGGTGAGCAGTTCTTC. Encoded protein: CSVPSGGLGEQFF.

The rearrangement links TRBV7-9 to TRBJ1-1; D is undetermined. The CDR3 sequence is 17 residues long. Between the trimmed V and J ends, which lost 5 bases and 0 bases, there was a span of 19 bases. Germline V CDR1 and CDR2: SEHNR, FQNEAQ (reference sequence). DNA for the CDR3: TGTGCCAGCAGCCTGGAGGTAGTCAGGCGGCTGAACACTGAAGCTTTCTTT. Amino acids: CASSLEVVRRLNTEAFF.

V gene TRBV6-6 combines with J gene TRBJ1-5; unclear D gene. Germline V gene sequence: CDR1 MNHNY, CDR2 SVGAGI (reference sequence). The CDR3 contains 12 residues. Trimming removed 7 bases at V and 0 bases at J, with 4 bases between. The CDR3 DNA follows: TGTGCCAGCACCCTTAGCAATCAGCCCCAGCATTTT. It yields the protein CASTLSNQPQHF.

The chain has TRBV29-1 and TRBJ2-3; D not resolved. CDR1 and CDR2 (germline): SQVTM, ANQGSEA. V shed 2 bases and J shed 5 bases, with 8 bases lying between them. The CDR3 runs 12 residues. The CDR3 protein is CSVETRRDTQYF. The CDR3 DNA reads as TGCAGCGTTGAAACAAGAAGAGATACGCAGTATTTT.

The gene calls are TRBV18 and TRBJ1-4, with D unclear. The V and J ends lost 5 bases and 6 bases respectively, with 16 bases between them. Germline V gene lookup returns CDR1 KGHSH and CDR2 LQKENI. The CDR3 contains 15 residues. Here the CDR3 reads CASSAYRSLDEKLFF. As DNA, the CDR3 is TGTGCCAGCTCAGCATATAGGAGCCTGGATGAAAAACTGTTTTTT. Based on the CDR3 plus reference TRBV18 and TRBJ1-4, the full variable domain is NAGVMQNPRHLVRRRGQEARLRCSPMKGHSHVYWYRQLPEEGLKFMVYLQKENIIDESGMPKERFSAEFPKEGPSILRIQQVVRGDSAAYFCASSAYRSLDEKLFFGSGTQLSVL.

The rearrangement joins TRBV30 to TRBJ2-4, with a tentative D call TRBD2 (6 bases). Trimming cost V 4 bases and J 4 bases, with 17 bases left between them. The germline V gene encodes CDR1 GTSNPN and CDR2 SVGIG (reference sequence). The CDR3 is 15 amino acids. The CDR3 reads CAWTDTREVKNIQYF. CDR3 nucleotides: TGTGCCTGGACCGACACTAGGGAGGTGAAAAACATTCAGTACTTC.

The V gene is TRBV19, the J gene TRBJ2-2; 8 nucleotides match TRBD1. V trimming: 10 bases; J trimming: 7 bases; junction bases outside the gene matches: 8. The CDR3 loop spans 13 amino acids. The germline V gene has CDR1 LNHDA and CDR2 SQIVND (reference sequence). In DNA, the CDR3 is TGTGCCACCGAGGACAGGGACGGCGGGGAGCTGTTTTTT. Protein product: CATEDRDGGELFF.

The chain combines TRBV21-1 with TRBJ1-2; TRBD1, the table's D call, was not compared with the DNA. TRBV21-1 is assigned pseudogene status. This CDR3 region has 18 residues. The CDR3 spells CASSKGILTQGSAYGYTF. The CDR3 region has the DNA TGTGCCAGCAGCAAAGGCATCTTGACGCAGGGCTCGGCCTATGGCTACACCTTC.

This chain joins TRBV3-1 (or the pseudogene TRBV3-2) and TRBJ1-5, with unresolved D. The CDR3 has 13 residues. CDR1 LGHDT and CDR2 YNNKEL come from the germline V gene (reference sequence). Trimming took off 3 bases at V and 2 bases at J, with 5 bases between the two ends. The CDR3 DNA reads TGTGCCAGCAGCCAGGGCGGCAATCAGCCCCAGCATTTT. This encodes CASSQGGNQPQHF.

V gene TRBV18 combines with J gene TRBJ2-7; 9 bases match TRBD2. Trimming took 1 base from V and 4 from J; bases not matched to a gene: 5. The germline V gene has CDR1 KGHSH and CDR2 LQKENI. The CDR3 is 15 amino acids. The CDR3, as DNA: TGTGCCAGCTCACCACGGCCTAGCGGGGAATACGAGCAGTACGTC. Translating it yields CASSPRPSGEYEQYV.

The rearrangement uses TRBV9 and TRBJ2-3, with TRBD2 identical over 15 bases. The CDR3 spans 17 residues. V was pared by 4 bases and J by 3 bases, with 6 bases of the junction left unmatched. The germline V gene encodes CDR1 SGDLS and CDR2 YYNGEE. CDR3 in amino acids: CASSRTSGGGKTDTQYF. CDR3 nucleotides: TGTGCCAGCAGCCGGACTAGCGGGGGGGGTAAGACAGATACGCAGTATTTT.

This clone was seen only a few times. This chain connects TRBV3-1 (or the pseudogene TRBV3-2) to TRBJ2-5; D may be TRBD2 (6 bases). The CDR3 is made up of 15 amino acids. V dropped 1 base and J dropped 5 bases, with 14 bases sitting between them. The germline gives CDR1 LGHDT, CDR2 YNNKEL (reference sequence). The CDR3 loop is CASSQVTGRTETQYF. In DNA form, the CDR3 reads TGTGCCAGCAGCCAAGTTACGGGGAGGACGGAGACCCAGTACTTC.

This clone appeared a few times. The rearrangement joins TRBV7-2 to TRBJ1-3, with D maybe TRBD1 (6 bases). In germline, CDR1 is SGHTA, CDR2 FQGNSA. The length of the CDR3 is 13 residues. Trimming took off 5 bases at V and 4 bases at J, with 9 bases between the two ends. The CDR3, as DNA: TGTGCCAGCAGCCCGACAGGAGGAAACACCATATATTTT. Protein product: CASSPTGGNTIYF.

The chain is built from TRBV28 and TRBJ1-5; a weak D match, TRBD1 (6 bases). The CDR3 length is 16 residues. CDR1 and CDR2 from the germline V gene are MDHEN and SYDVKM. V lost 4 bases and J 0 bases, leaving 13 bases between the germline ends. The CDR3 DNA reads as TGTGCCAGCAGTTCACCCGGGACACCTAGCAATCAGCCCCAGCATTTT. Translating it yields CASSSPGTPSNQPQHF.

The V and J genes are TRBV20-1 and TRBJ2-5, with D hard to call. The V gene's germline CDR1 is DFQATT and CDR2 SNEGSKA (reference sequence). This CDR3 is 15 amino acids long. The ends were cut back, 3 bases at V and 2 bases at J, with 16 bases in the middle. Here the CDR3 reads CSASGPVQRQETQYF. As DNA, the CDR3 is TGCAGTGCTAGTGGCCCGGTCCAACGACAAGAGACCCAGTACTTC.

The chain links TRBV20-1 to TRBJ1-2, with D possibly matching TRBD1 (6 bases). From germline, CDR1 is DFQATT and CDR2 SNEGSKA (reference sequence). The CDR3 length is 11 residues. V lost 5 bases and J 4 bases, leaving 8 bases between the germline ends. The CDR3, as DNA: TGCAGTGCTCCGACAGGCTATGGCTACACCTTC. Its translation: CSAPTGYGYTF.

This chain links TRBV24-1 with TRBJ2-2, with a possible D match to TRBD2 (5 bases). V dropped 7 bases and J dropped 0 bases, with 11 bases sitting between them. There are 15 residues in the CDR3. CDR1 is KGHDR, CDR2 SFDVKD, per germline. The CDR3 sequence: CATSPPGANTGELFF. Written as DNA, the CDR3 is TGTGCCACCAGCCCACCCGGGGCGAACACCGGGGAGCTGTTTTTT.

This clone showed up just once. V gene TRBV10-3 combines with J gene TRBJ2-5; 9 bases are shared with TRBD2. The CDR3 is 13 amino acids. The germline gives CDR1 ENHRY, CDR2 SYGVKD. J gave up 3 bases and V 5 bases, and 1 base lay outside the gene matches. CDR3 amino acids: CAISPSGEETQYF. In DNA form, the CDR3 reads TGTGCCATCAGTCCTAGCGGGGAAGAGACCCAGTACTTC.

V and J are TRBV7-9 and TRBJ2-7; the match to TRBD1 covers 7 bases. CDR3 length equals 16 residues. V was clipped by 3 bases and J by 1 base; unmatched bases: 9. Germline values: CDR1 SEHNR, CDR2 FQNEAQ (reference sequence). CDR3 loop: CASSFTWTGKSYEQYF. CDR3 sequence (DNA): TGTGCCAGCAGCTTTACCTGGACAGGAAAGTCCTACGAGCAGTACTTC.